A single sample is the source of the 20 T cell receptor beta chains below, sequenced in a study of tumour-infiltrating T cells in Burkitt lymphoma. Some clones are missing from TCRdb's copy, which holds only in-frame ones; the method was immunoSEQ multiplex PCR. The sample records under 8,000 clones, about 17% being singletons. Sequencing used tumor tissue. The receptors come from a human donor with diffuse large B-cell lymphoma.

The genes are TRBV6-1 and TRBJ1-3, with D uncertain. The CDR3 has 12 amino acids. Per germline, CDR1 MNHNS and CDR2 SASEGT. Trimming cost V 6 bases and J 4 bases, with 7 bases left between them. The CDR3 spells CASSQGGNTIYF. CDR3 bases: TGTGCCAGCAGCCAAGGGGGAAACACCATATATTTT.

The rearrangement links TRBV2 to TRBJ2-7; D is uncertain. V dropped 5 bases and J dropped 0 bases, with 14 bases sitting between them. Germline loops: CDR1 SNHLY, CDR2 FYNNEI. The CDR3 is 15 residues long. In DNA form, the CDR3 reads TGTGCCAGCAGTTTATGGCTATTGAGCTCCTACGAGCAGTACTTC. Translated, it gives CASSLWLLSSYEQYF. The full variable domain, in which reference TRBV2 and TRBJ2-7 provide the parts outside the CDR3, is EPEVTQTPSHQVTQMGQEVILRCVPISNHLYFYWYRQILGQKVEFLVSFYNNEISEKSEIFDDQFSVERPDGSNFTLKIRSTKLEDSAMYFCASSLWLLSSYEQYFGPGTRLTVT.

This clone has just a few counts. The chain has TRBV19 and TRBJ2-3; no definite D call. Per the germline V gene, CDR1 is LNHDA and CDR2 is SQIVND (reference sequence). This CDR3 is 15 amino acids long. V lost 7 bases and J 6 bases, leaving 20 bases between the germline ends. In nucleotides, the CDR3 is TGTGCCAGTAAGTCTTTCGGGCAGGATCAGGATACGCAGTATTTT. Its protein product is CASKSFGQDQDTQYF.

The chain uses TRBV7-3 and TRBJ2-1, with 13 bases matching TRBD2. V shed 5 bases, J shed 15 bases, and the junction held 10 bases outside the gene matches. Germline V gene sequence: CDR1 SGHTA, CDR2 FQGTGA. The CDR3 is 14 amino acids. CDR3 in DNA: TGTGCCAGCAGCCGGACTAGCGGGAGTGATTGGCTGTTCTTC. As protein: CASSRTSGSDWLFF.

V is TRBV7-9 and J is TRBJ2-7; tentatively, D is TRBD2 (6 bases). Trimming left V 1 base short and J 6 bases short, with 16 bases between. Germline V gene sequence: CDR1 SEHNR, CDR2 FQNEAQ (reference sequence). The CDR3 runs to 15 residues. DNA for the CDR3: TGTGCCAGCAGCTTAGGCCAGCGGGTAGTCTCCGAGCAGTACTTC. Translated: CASSLGQRVVSEQYF.

This clone came up a few times. This chain links TRBV2 with TRBJ2-7, with 9 positions matching TRBD1. Germline V gene data show CDR1 as SNHLY and CDR2 as FYNNEI. Germline trimming cut 6 bases from V and 9 bases from J; bases unmatched to any gene: 15. This CDR3 is built from 15 residues. Written as DNA, the CDR3 is TGTGCCAGCAGCTCGGGACAGGGATCTATTCTTTGGCAGTACTTC. Its protein product is CASSSGQGSILWQYF. Full variable domain (missing parts from reference TRBV2 and TRBJ2-7): EPEVTQTPSHQVTQMGQEVILRCVPISNHLYFYWYRQILGQKVEFLVSFYNNEISEKSEIFDDQFSVERPDGSNFTLKIRSTKLEDSAMYFCASSSGQGSILWQYFGPGTRLTVT.

The chain joins TRBV19 to TRBJ2-1; TRBD2 might be the D (7 bases). Germline V CDR1 and CDR2: LNHDA, SQIVND (reference sequence). The CDR3 consists of 16 residues. V lost 2 bases and J lost 8, with 19 bases in between. CDR3 amino acids: CASSIKVAGARDEQFF. CDR3 coding DNA: TGTGCCAGTAGTATAAAGGTTGCGGGGGCTAGGGATGAGCAGTTCTTC.

This clone was detected only a few times. The chain is built from TRBV10-3 and TRBJ2-7; TRBD1 might be the D (5 bases). The CDR3 consists of 12 residues. Trimming removed 4 bases at V and 2 bases at J, with 6 bases between. Germline V gene data show CDR1 as ENHRY and CDR2 as SYGVKD. The DNA for the CDR3 is TGTGCCATCAGTGGGACAACCTACGAGCAGTACTTC. Protein sequence: CAISGTTYEQYF.

The gene calls are TRBV6-1 and TRBJ2-7; 12 positions agree with TRBD2. The CDR3 contains 14 residues. Trimming took 5 bases from V and 5 from J; bases not matched to a gene: 4. From germline, CDR1 is MNHNS and CDR2 SASEGT. The CDR3 region is CASSWTSGNDEQYF. The CDR3 nucleotides are TGTGCCAGCAGTTGGACTAGCGGGAACGACGAGCAGTACTTC.

The gene calls are TRBV5-4 and TRBJ2-1, with 14 bases lining up with TRBD2. Germline CDR1 reads SGHNT; CDR2 reads YYREEE (reference sequence). The CDR3 runs 16 residues. The ends lost 4 bases at V and 6 bases at J; junction bases unmatched: 6. The CDR3: CASSPTSGRAFNEQFF. In DNA form, the CDR3 reads TGTGCCAGCAGCCCGACTAGCGGGAGGGCCTTCAATGAGCAGTTCTTC.

The genes are TRBV6-1 and TRBJ2-1; 8 bases align to TRBD1. V lost 3 bases and J lost 6; bases outside the gene matches: 10. CDR3 length: 16 amino acids. The germline gives CDR1 MNHNS, CDR2 SASEGT. CDR3 sequence reads: CASSDLTGTGLNEQFF. The CDR3 DNA reads TGTGCCAGCAGTGATCTTACCGGGACAGGACTCAATGAGCAGTTCTTC.

This clone came up a few times. The rearrangement uses TRBV29-1 and TRBJ2-3; D is unclear. The germline gives CDR1 SQVTM, CDR2 ANQGSEA. The CDR3 loop spans 13 amino acids. Trimming took 6 bases from V and 2 from J, leaving 12 bases between them. The CDR3 DNA follows: TGCAGCGTCGTCGAGAGAAACACAGATACGCAGTATTTT. Its translation: CSVVERNTDTQYF.

The chain carries TRBV27 and TRBJ2-1; weak D call: TRBD1 (6 bases). This CDR3 has 12 residues. From germline, CDR1 is MNHEY and CDR2 SMNVEV (reference sequence). Trimming removed 5 bases from V and 10 bases from J, with 12 bases in between. Here the CDR3 DNA reads TGTGCCAGCAGTATCGGGACAAACGAGCAGTTCTTC. It translates to CASSIGTNEQFF.

The rearrangement uses TRBV5-4 and TRBJ1-1; D is possibly TRBD1 (5 bases). V was clipped by 0 bases and J by 4 bases, with 7 bases between them. From germline, CDR1 is SGHNT and CDR2 YYREEE (reference sequence). The CDR3 sequence is 13 residues long. CDR3 coding DNA: TGTGCCAGCAGCTTGGGCAGGGCCACTGAAGCTTTCTTT. Protein product: CASSLGRATEAFF.

In its sample, this clone was seen a few times. V usage is TRBV4-2 and J usage is TRBJ2-6; TRBD2 is a possible D gene (5 bases). The CDR3 consists of 17 residues. The V end lost 0 bases, the J end lost 0 bases, and 9 bases lay between the germline ends. Germline V lookup: CDR1 LGHNA, CDR2 YNFKEQ. The CDR3 DNA is TGTGCCAGCAGCCAAGATGAAGGGAGCTCTGGGGCCAACGTCCTGACTTTC. This gives the protein CASSQDEGSSGANVLTF.

This clone was recorded a few times. The V and J genes are TRBV27 and TRBJ2-1; 10 bases fit TRBD2. CDR1 is MNHEY and CDR2 is SMNVEV in the germline V gene (reference sequence). CDR3 size: 17 residues. The ends lost 3 bases at V and 4 bases at J; junction bases unmatched: 9. CDR3 region: CASSLLTGTSEYNEQFF. CDR3 DNA sequence: TGTGCCAGCAGTTTGTTAACAGGGACTAGCGAATACAATGAGCAGTTCTTC.

In this sample, this clone turned up a few times. The rearrangement links TRBV4-1 to TRBJ2-3; TRBD2 agrees at 8 bases. Germline lookup yields CDR1 MGHRA and CDR2 YSYEKL. V shed 1 base, J shed 0 bases, and the junction held 12 bases outside the gene matches. This CDR3 comprises 19 residues. The CDR3 DNA reads as TGCGCCAGCAGCCAAGGGCGGGGCGGGAGGCCAATTAGCACAGATACGCAGTATTTT. Translation: CASSQGRGGRPISTDTQYF.

Here the CDR3 reads CASSLLAGTPMANYGYTF. CDR3 nucleotide sequence: TGCGCCAGCAGCTTGTTAGCCGGGACGCCTATGGCCAACTATGGCTACACCTTC. The chain links TRBV5-1 to TRBJ1-2, with D perhaps TRBD1 (5 bases). V was clipped by 1 base and J by 2 bases, with 21 bases between them. From germline, CDR1 is SGHRS and CDR2 YFSETQ. CDR3 length: 18 residues.

The chain is built from TRBV7-9 and TRBJ2-2; D is uncertain. V was trimmed by 5 bases and J by 6 bases, leaving 13 bases between them. CDR1 and CDR2 (germline): SEHNR, FQNEAQ (reference sequence). This CDR3 is 14 amino acids long. In DNA form, the CDR3 reads TGTGCCAGCAGCCGAACGGACGGAGCCGGGGAGCTGTTTTTT. Translating it yields CASSRTDGAGELFF.

The chain links TRBV19 to TRBJ2-2; D remains unclear. The CDR3 is 15 residues long. Trimming took 4 bases from V and 4 from J, leaving 13 bases between them. CDR1 and CDR2 from the germline V gene are LNHDA and SQIVND (reference sequence). This CDR3 reads CASSTDTWSTGELFF. Written as DNA, the CDR3 is TGTGCCAGTAGTACAGATACCTGGTCCACCGGGGAGCTGTTTTTT.